The clone carrying this TCR beta chain was counted once. A much more abundant neighbour one base away suggests this may be a read error. The data originate from a study of blood T cell repertoires in COVID-19. In the source study's methods: Estimation of nucleated cell counts was performed using reference gene primer amplification. The repertoire was sequenced with immunoSEQ multiplex PCR; TCRdb's copy has only in-frame clones and lacks some. The V and J calls and the clone size are those of that table, but D and trimming were determined from the DNA. The sample consists of approximately 90,000 clones, 86% of them appearing once. Specimen: peripheral blood. The clonotype was recovered from an elderly man with active or convalescent COVID-19.

As DNA, the CDR3 is TGTGCCAGCAGCCCCGGACTAGCGGGAGGGGGGAAGCAGTACTTC. It yields the protein CASSPGLAGGGKQYF. This chain uses TRBV5-4 with TRBJ2-7; TRBD2 matches at 15 bases. With 4 bases clipped from V and 8 bases from J, the junction kept 7 bases outside the gene matches. Germline loops: CDR1 SGHNT, CDR2 YYREEE (reference sequence). The CDR3 has 15 residues. Variable domain in full (rest from reference TRBV5-4 and TRBJ2-7): ETGVTQSPTHLIKTRGQQVTLRCSSQSGHNTVSWYQQALGQGPQFIFQYYREEENGRGNFPPRFSGLQFPNYSSELNVNALELDDSALYLCASSPGLAGGGKQYFGPGTRLTVT.